These 20 T cell receptor beta chains originate from one sample sequenced in a study of blood T cell repertoires in COVID-19. Clones were sequenced by immunoSEQ multiplex PCR, and TCRdb holds only the in-frame ones, with some missing. The sample consists of 150,000 to 200,000 clones, about four fifths of them appearing once. The sequenced sample consisted of PBMCs or T cells enriched from blood (not recorded which). The receptor set was obtained from a man aged 50 or older who had recovered from COVID-19.

The CDR3: CASRFGTGVNTEAFF. As DNA, the CDR3 is TGCGCCAGCAGATTTGGGACAGGGGTGAACACTGAAGCTTTCTTT. J is TRBJ1-1 and V is TRBV5-1; 10 positions match TRBD1. Germline values: CDR1 SGHRS, CDR2 YFSETQ. CDR3 length: 15 amino acids. V lost 5 bases, J lost 0 bases, and 4 bases stayed unmatched. The whole variable domain, remainder taken from reference TRBV5-1 and TRBJ1-1, is KAGVTQTPRYLIKTRGQQVTLSCSPISGHRSVSWYQQTPGQGLQFLFEYFSETQRNKGNFPGRFSGRQFSNSRSEMNVSTLELGDSALYLCASRFGTGVNTEAFFGQGTRLTVV.

This clone is a singleton in its sample. The genes are TRBV10-2 and TRBJ1-1; D is undetermined. V lost 2 bases to trimming and J lost 0 bases, with 7 bases between them. Per the germline V gene, CDR1 is WSHSY and CDR2 is SAAADI. This CDR3 comprises 14 residues. DNA for the CDR3: TGCGCCAGCAGTGAGCCTGGGCTGAACACTGAAGCTTTCTTT. Its translation is CASSEPGLNTEAFF.

The rearrangement links TRBV7-9 to TRBJ2-3; 7 positions match TRBD2. CDR1 is SEHNR and CDR2 is FQNEAQ in the germline V gene (reference sequence). V gave up 3 bases and J gave up 2 bases; unmatched junction bases: 5. This CDR3 is built from 15 residues. CDR3 bases: TGTGCCAGCAGCTTCCTCGGACTAGACACAGATACGCAGTATTTT. It specifies CASSFLGLDTDTQYF. Supplemented by reference TRBV7-9 and TRBJ2-3, the full variable domain reads DTGVSQNPRHKITKRGQNVTFRCDPISEHNRLYWYRQTLGQGPEFLTYFQNEAQLEKSRLLSDRFSAERPKGSFSTLEIQRTEQGDSAMYLCASSFLGLDTDTQYFGPGTRLTVL.

The rearrangement joins TRBV5-1 to TRBJ2-7; tentatively, D is TRBD2 (5 bases). CDR3 length: 17 residues. Germline CDR1 reads SGHRS; CDR2 reads YFSETQ. Deletions cut 1 base from V and 2 bases from J, with 19 bases between. The CDR3 DNA follows: TGCGCCAGCAGCTTGCCCTCGCTTGGAGCGGAAACCTACGAGCAGTACTTC. As protein: CASSLPSLGAETYEQYF.

This clone is medium-sized (0.01 to 0.1%). The chain carries TRBV5-6 and TRBJ1-4, with D uncertain. Deletions cut 0 bases from V and 3 bases from J, with 9 bases between. The CDR3 has 15 amino acids. The germline CDR1 and CDR2 sequences are SGHDT and YYEEEE. CDR3 sequence (DNA): TGTGCCAGCAGCTTGGTTGAGGGCCCTAATGAAAAACTGTTTTTT. This gives the protein CASSLVEGPNEKLFF.

The V gene is TRBV2, the J gene TRBJ2-5, with D perhaps matching TRBD1 (5 bases). CDR3 size: 14 residues. Deletions cut 5 bases from V and 3 bases from J, with 13 bases between. Germline-derived CDR1 and CDR2 are SNHLY and FYNNEI. CDR3 residues: CASSRSQGEETQYF. Here the CDR3 DNA reads TGTGCCAGCAGTAGGAGCCAGGGCGAAGAGACCCAGTACTTC. The full variable domain, in which reference TRBV2 and TRBJ2-5 provide the parts outside the CDR3, is EPEVTQTPSHQVTQMGQEVILRCVPISNHLYFYWYRQILGQKVEFLVSFYNNEISEKSEIFDDQFSVERPDGSNFTLKIRSTKLEDSAMYFCASSRSQGEETQYFGPGTRLLVL.

The chain has TRBV7-2 and TRBJ2-5; the D gene is possibly TRBD2 (6 bases). The V gene lost 4 bases and the J gene lost 4 bases, with 19 bases spanning the gap. Germline CDR1 reads SGHTA; CDR2 reads FQGNSA. The CDR3 extends over 16 amino acids. CDR3 in DNA: TGTGCCAGCAGCTCCCTAGGCCGAATGGAGGGAGAGACCCAGTACTTC. It encodes CASSSLGRMEGETQYF.

The V gene is TRBV11-2, the J gene TRBJ1-3; TRBD1 is a possible D gene (5 bases). There are 14 residues in the CDR3. V shed 0 bases and J shed 4 bases, with 7 bases lying between them. Germline loops: CDR1 SGHAT, CDR2 FQNNGV. CDR3: CASSLDRVGNTIYF. The CDR3 DNA reads TGTGCCAGCAGCTTAGACAGGGTGGGAAACACCATATATTTT.

The rearrangement joins TRBV6-5 to TRBJ1-3; 7 bases are shared with TRBD1. Germline V gene data show CDR1 as MNHEY and CDR2 as SVGAGI. The CDR3 sequence is 15 residues long. With V trimmed by 5 bases and J by 0 bases, 4 bases remained unmatched. The CDR3 region is CASSTGQSSGNTIYF. In DNA, the CDR3 is TGTGCCAGCAGTACGGGACAGAGCTCTGGAAACACCATATATTTT.

This chain joins TRBV5-1 and TRBJ2-7; 12 bases line up with TRBD1. The CDR3 is 16 residues long. Per germline, CDR1 SGHRS and CDR2 YFSETQ. J was trimmed by 4 bases and V by 0 bases; bases with no gene match: 5. The CDR3 DNA reads as TGCGCCAGCAGCTTGGGGACGGGACAGGGGGCTTACGAGCAGTACTTC. Amino acid sequence: CASSLGTGQGAYEQYF.

This rearrangement joins TRBV3-1 (or the pseudogene TRBV3-2) to TRBJ2-7; 9 nucleotides agree with TRBD1. Germline V lookup: CDR1 LGHDT, CDR2 YNNKEL (reference sequence). Trimming took 2 bases from V and 5 from J; bases not matched to a gene: 7. CDR3 size: 15 residues. The CDR3 here is CASSQTGTGRHEQYF. CDR3 DNA sequence: TGTGCCAGCAGCCAAACCGGGACAGGGCGACACGAGCAGTACTTC.

The chain has TRBV2 and TRBJ2-2; TRBD1 matches at 7 bases. Looked up from germline, CDR1 is SNHLY and CDR2 is FYNNEI. CDR3 length: 14 residues. J was trimmed by 6 bases and V by 7 bases; bases with no gene match: 8. The CDR3 here is CASNPQGMSGELFF. As DNA, the CDR3 is TGTGCCAGCAATCCACAGGGGATGTCCGGGGAGCTGTTTTTT.

This chain connects TRBV6-5 to TRBJ2-2, with D possibly being TRBD1 (6 bases). The CDR3 spans 14 residues. Germline CDR1 is MNHEY and CDR2 is SVGAGI. The V and J ends lost 6 bases and 8 bases respectively, with 16 bases between them. The CDR3: CASRLQGSVGELFF. For the CDR3, the DNA is TGTGCCAGCAGGCTCCAGGGGTCCGTTGGGGAGCTGTTTTTT.

The CDR3 loop is CASSRRTGSHEQFF. The CDR3 DNA reads as TGTGCCAGCAGCCGGAGGACAGGTAGCCATGAGCAGTTCTTC. The chain has TRBV5-8 and TRBJ2-1; 7 bases are a match to TRBD1. Germline V lookup: CDR1 SGHTS, CDR2 YDEGEE. The V segment lost 4 bases and the J segment 8 bases; nucleotides outside the gene matches: 9. The CDR3 consists of 14 residues.

The gene calls are TRBV11-2 and TRBJ1-1; TRBD1 might be the D (6 bases). Germline V gene data show CDR1 as SGHAT and CDR2 as FQNNGV. Trimming took off 2 bases at V and 3 bases at J, with 10 bases between the two ends. The CDR3 sequence is 14 residues long. The CDR3 reads CASSLPGQHTEAFF. The CDR3, as DNA: TGTGCCAGCAGCTTACCCGGACAGCACACTGAAGCTTTCTTT.

The chain uses TRBV5-6 and TRBJ1-2; no reliable D call. The V and J ends lost 0 bases and 7 bases respectively, with 7 bases between them. CDR3 length: 12 residues. The germline CDR1 and CDR2 sequences are SGHDT and YYEEEE. The CDR3 loop reads CASSLARVGYTF. The CDR3 DNA is TGTGCCAGCAGCTTGGCCCGGGTTGGCTACACCTTC.

This clone showed up just once. This chain connects TRBV7-8 to TRBJ2-2; D call uncertain. V was shortened by 1 base and J by 5 bases, with 8 bases between the two germline ends. This CDR3 has 14 amino acids. CDR1 SGHVS and CDR2 FQNEAQ come from the germline V gene. Here the CDR3 reads CASSLDERTGELFF. CDR3 DNA: TGTGCCAGCAGCTTAGACGAGAGGACCGGGGAGCTGTTTTTT.

The J gene is TRBJ2-7, the V gene TRBV10-3; D unresolved. This CDR3 has 12 amino acids. V was pared by 6 bases and J by 3 bases, with 9 bases between. Germline V gene lookup returns CDR1 ENHRY and CDR2 SYGVKD. The CDR3 region has the DNA TGTGCCATCAGCCGAGGAGACTACGAGCAGTACTTC. Its translation: CAISRGDYEQYF.

The rearrangement links TRBV7-9 to TRBJ2-1, with 11 nucleotides matching TRBD2. Germline V gene sequence: CDR1 SEHNR, CDR2 FQNEAQ (reference sequence). This CDR3 has 14 residues. Unmatched junction bases numbered 6, after V lost 5 bases and J lost 9 bases. The CDR3: CASSQKGLAVEQFF. Written as DNA, the CDR3 is TGTGCCAGCAGCCAAAAGGGACTAGCGGTTGAGCAGTTCTTC.

The chain uses TRBV18 and TRBJ1-4, with D uncertain. From germline, CDR1 is KGHSH and CDR2 LQKENI. The CDR3 is made up of 14 amino acids. The V end was cut by 4 bases, the J end by 5 bases, with 11 bases between. CDR3 coding DNA: TGTGCCAGCTCACACACGCACCAGAATGAAAAACTGTTTTTT. Amino acid sequence: CASSHTHQNEKLFF.